Sequencing of this T cell receptor beta chain was carried out in a study of blood T cell repertoires in COVID-19. In the study overall: Sites across the United States, Italy and Spain contributed samples from acute and convalescent COVID-19. PBMCs, B-cell-depleted T cells, or T cells were the source of the cDNA or gDNA that made up the material.

A few counts support this clone. In the original analysis: By means of reference gene primer amplification, nucleated cell counts were estimated. The protocol was immunoSEQ multiplex PCR, while the TCRdb copy is restricted to in-frame clones and leaves out a portion. V and J calls and clone size are given by that table; D and trimming were obtained from the DNA. The sample lists 90,000 to 110,000 clones, approximately 82% occurring once. Germline CDR1 is MDHEN and CDR2 is SYDVKM. Losses at the gene ends were 6 bases for V and 7 bases for J; bases not matched to a gene: 9. The CDR3 length is 13 residues.

This TCR was recovered from an older woman with acute or convalescent COVID-19. Input material: peripheral blood. The genes are TRBV28 and TRBJ2-7, with TRBD1 matching over 7 bases. The DNA for the CDR3 is TGTGCCAGCAGATCAGGACAGGCTAGAGAGCAGTACTTC. Its translation is CASRSGQAREQYF.